This passage covers 20 T cell receptor beta chains from one sample sequenced in a study of response to subunit inactivated influenza vaccine. In TCRdb, the RT-PCR reads were re-called with MiXCR into one record per CDR3 protein. In the table there are more than 700,000 distinct CDR3 sequences, around 20% of which are singletons. The source material was PBMCs from blood, sampled 5 to 6 days after vaccination. The receptors come from a man aged 50 to 60 who received an inactivated influenza vaccine.

V is TRBV4-3 and J is TRBJ2-5, with D perhaps TRBD1 (5 bases). CDR1 is LGHNA, CDR2 YSLEER, per germline. The CDR3 runs to 15 residues. Trimming took off 3 bases at V and 2 bases at J, with 13 bases between the two ends. The CDR3 region has the DNA TGCGCCAGCAGCCATAAACAGTCAGGGCAAGAGACCCAGTACTTC. Translated, it gives CASSHKQSGQETQYF.

CDR3 protein: CASSQDGAGDQPQHF. The CDR3 nucleotides read TGTGCCAGCAGCCAAGATGGGGCAGGGGATCAGCCCCAGCATTTT. The J gene is TRBJ1-5, the V gene TRBV4-2; a weak D match, TRBD1 (6 bases). The ends were cut back, 0 bases at V and 5 bases at J, with 11 bases in the middle. This CDR3 comprises 15 residues. CDR1 LGHNA and CDR2 YNFKEQ come from the germline V gene.

This clonotype came up once. The chain recombines TRBV20-1 with TRBJ2-1; 7 nucleotides match TRBD1. The CDR3 is made up of 16 amino acids. The germline gives CDR1 DFQATT, CDR2 SNEGSKA (reference sequence). Unmatched junction bases numbered 12, after V lost 3 bases and J lost 4 bases. In DNA form, the CDR3 reads TGCAGTGCTAGTGATCGCGTCGGGACAGCTTACAATGAGCAGTTCTTC. Protein product: CSASDRVGTAYNEQFF.

This clonotype was seen a few times. The chain has TRBV6-1 and TRBJ2-2; possibly TRBD1 for D (6 bases). Per germline, CDR1 MNHNS and CDR2 SASEGT. This CDR3 spans 14 amino acids. The germline V and J ends were trimmed by 8 bases and 1 base, with 11 bases remaining between them. CDR3 nucleotide sequence: TGTGCCAGCGGGGGCTTGCGGAACACCGGGGAGCTGTTTTTT. Its translation is CASGGLRNTGELFF.

This clonotype came up a few times. V usage is TRBV18 and J usage is TRBJ2-5, with a possible D match to TRBD1 (5 bases). Deletions cut 3 bases from V and 2 bases from J, with 7 bases between. Germline V gene lookup returns CDR1 KGHSH and CDR2 LQKENI. The length of the CDR3 is 13 residues. Here the CDR3 reads CASSPKGQETQYF. CDR3 sequence (DNA): TGTGCCAGCTCACCGAAGGGGCAAGAGACCCAGTACTTC.

This chain connects TRBV18 to TRBJ2-7, with 11 bases lining up with TRBD1. V shed 4 bases and J 7 bases; nucleotides not matched to a gene: 3. CDR3 size: 13 residues. Germline V CDR1 and CDR2: KGHSH, LQKENI. The CDR3: CASSQRDRGEQYF. For the CDR3, the DNA is TGTGCCAGCTCACAACGGGACAGGGGGGAGCAGTACTTC.

This clonotype has just a few counts. The chain recombines TRBV29-1 with TRBJ1-2, with D unresolved. This CDR3 has 13 amino acids. The V and J ends lost 6 bases and 0 bases respectively, with 11 bases between them. CDR1 is SQVTM and CDR2 is ANQGSEA in the germline V gene. CDR3 DNA sequence: TGCAGCGTGGATCCCACCTCTAACTATGGCTACACCTTC. Translated: CSVDPTSNYGYTF.

In its sample, this clonotype was seen a few times. V usage is TRBV5-1 and J usage is TRBJ2-5, with D tentatively TRBD1 (6 bases). V was shortened by 1 base and J by 2 bases, with 12 bases between the two germline ends. There are 15 residues in the CDR3. Looked up from germline, CDR1 is SGHRS and CDR2 is YFSETQ. CDR3 DNA sequence: TGCGCCAGCAGCTTGTTCACAGGGAGTCAAGAGACCCAGTACTTC. It yields the protein CASSLFTGSQETQYF.

This clonotype was counted many times. The chain is built from TRBV12-3 or TRBV12-4 and TRBJ2-1; D not resolved. The length of the CDR3 is 13 residues. V was pared by 9 bases and J by 0 bases, with 9 bases between. CDR3 nucleotides: TGTGCCAGTCAACAGAGCTCCTACAATGAGCAGTTCTTC. Protein product: CASQQSSYNEQFF.

J is TRBJ1-4 and V is TRBV12-3 or TRBV12-4; perhaps TRBD1 as D (5 bases). With 3 bases removed from V and 5 bases from J, the gap between germline ends came to 10 bases. This CDR3 region has 14 residues. The CDR3 here is CASSFQGLNEKLFF. The CDR3 region has the DNA TGTGCCAGCAGTTTCCAGGGTTTGAATGAAAAACTGTTTTTT.

This clonotype has a handful of counts. The rearrangement uses TRBV15 and TRBJ1-4, with 8 nucleotides matching TRBD1. J lost 7 bases, V lost 4 bases, and 8 bases had no gene match. Germline loops: CDR1 LNHNV, CDR2 YYDKDF (reference sequence). This CDR3 contains 15 residues. The CDR3 nucleotides are TGTGCCACCAGCACAAGGACAGGGCGCGGTGAAAAACTGTTTTTT. This sequence encodes CATSTRTGRGEKLFF.

The rearrangement uses TRBV6-2 or TRBV6-3 and TRBJ1-2; D possibly corresponds to TRBD1 (5 bases). The CDR3 consists of 16 residues. The V end lost 2 bases, the J end lost 8 bases, and 21 bases lay between the germline ends. Germline V gives CDR1 MNHEY, CDR2 SVGEGT. The CDR3, as DNA: TGTGCCAGCAGTTACCTCCCAGACAGTTCGCTCGGGGGCTACACCTTC. Amino acids: CASSYLPDSSLGGYTF.

The J gene is TRBJ2-4, the V gene TRBV20-1; a possible D gene is TRBD1 (6 bases). V was shortened by 0 bases and J by 8 bases, with 11 bases between the two germline ends. The V gene's germline CDR1 is DFQATT and CDR2 SNEGSKA (reference sequence). The CDR3 is 13 residues long. CDR3 nucleotides: TGCAGTGCTAGAGATACAGGGATGTACATTCAGTACTTC. Translating it yields CSARDTGMYIQYF.

Here the CDR3 reads CASSLLRATGELFF. The CDR3 DNA is TGTGCCAGCAGTTTATTGAGGGCCACCGGGGAGCTGTTTTTT. The rearrangement uses TRBV12-3 or TRBV12-4 and TRBJ2-2; D may be TRBD2 (5 bases). This CDR3 spans 14 amino acids. V dropped 2 bases and J dropped 4 bases, with 8 bases sitting between them.

This clonotype was counted ten times or more. Written as DNA, the CDR3 is TGTGCCACCAGCAGGGATCTAGCGGTCGATACGCAGTATTTT. Its protein is CATSRDLAVDTQYF. The chain carries TRBV15 and TRBJ2-3, with 7 bases matching TRBD2. CDR3 size: 14 residues. V dropped 3 bases and J dropped 6; count of bases not matched to a gene: 6. The germline gives CDR1 LNHNV, CDR2 YYDKDF (reference sequence).

This clonotype has more than one count but fewer than ten. The chain carries TRBV7-3 and TRBJ2-7; 8 bases are shared with TRBD2. Germline values: CDR1 SGHTA, CDR2 FQGTGA. V lost 2 bases to trimming and J lost 1 base; unmatched junction nucleotides: 4. CDR3 length: 15 residues. The DNA for the CDR3 is TGTGCCAGCAGCTTAGGAGCGGGAGTTTCCTACGAGCAGTACTTC. Its translation is CASSLGAGVSYEQYF.

This clonotype was seen more than once but under ten times. The chain has TRBV29-1 and TRBJ2-7; D call uncertain. V was cut by 6 bases and J by 2 bases, with 11 bases left in between. Germline V CDR1 and CDR2: SQVTM, ANQGSEA. This CDR3 has 12 residues. In DNA form, the CDR3 reads TGCAGCGTCGGCGACATAACCTACGAGCAGTACTTC. Translating gives CSVGDITYEQYF.

The chain uses TRBV4-3 and TRBJ1-2; D remains ambiguous. Trimming stripped 1 base from V and 8 bases from J, with 17 bases between. Germline lookup yields CDR1 LGHNA and CDR2 YSLEER. The CDR3 spans 15 residues. CDR3 sequence: CASSQAQAGYGGYTF. The DNA for the CDR3 is TGCGCCAGCAGCCAAGCCCAGGCGGGGTATGGCGGCTACACCTTC.

The genes are TRBV7-2 and TRBJ2-2; D is possibly TRBD1 (5 bases). CDR1 and CDR2 (germline): SGHTA, FQGNSA. The CDR3 loop spans 14 amino acids. Trimming cost V 8 bases and J 2 bases, with 12 bases left between them. The CDR3 is CASVRTSNTGELFF. The CDR3 DNA sequence: TGTGCCAGCGTCCGGACATCAAACACCGGGGAGCTGTTTTTT.

This clonotype was seen only a few times. The chain has TRBV12-3 or TRBV12-4 and TRBJ2-5, with 9 bases aligning to TRBD1. V lost 0 bases to trimming and J lost 4 bases; unmatched junction nucleotides: 0. There are 14 residues in the CDR3. DNA of the CDR3: TGTGCCAGCAGTTTAGCGGACAGGGGAGAGACCCAGTACTTC. Its translation is CASSLADRGETQYF.